This is a list of T cell receptor beta chains from one sample in a study of blood T cell repertoires in COVID-19. Clones were sequenced by immunoSEQ multiplex PCR, and TCRdb holds only the in-frame ones, with some missing. The table lists a few hundred thousand clones, 84% of them singletons. The sequenced sample was PBMCs or T cells enriched from blood (not recorded which). The receptors shown here come from a woman aged 40-49 years who had recovered from COVID-19. Both conserved end residues are part of each CDR3. Clone size is shown for a subset of rows, as once, few, many or a class of expanded clone.

V	J	size	CDR3
TRBV6-5	TRBJ1-6	.	CASSNRANSPLHF
TRBV6-5	TRBJ1-4	.	CASRSPGQKNEKLFF
TRBV27	TRBJ2-1	.	CASSLLYREYNEQFF
TRBV12-3/TRBV12-4	TRBJ1-2	.	CASSSGRGYTF
TRBV19	TRBJ2-2	.	CASGTRPTGELFF
TRBV11-2	TRBJ1-2	.	CASSLIGAELEGYTF
TRBV24-1	TRBJ1-5	.	CATSDSSNQGAFQPQHF
TRBV9	TRBJ2-1	.	CASSVDVAFGNEQFF
TRBV7-2	TRBJ1-1	.	CASSPRGNRGMNTEAFF
TRBV29-1	TRBJ1-1	.	CSAVRGNTEAFF
TRBV27	TRBJ2-5	.	CASSFPWDREGLVTQYF
TRBV11-2	TRBJ2-3	.	CASSFPPLTDTQYF
TRBV9	TRBJ2-5	.	CASSPLTGKETQYF
TRBV3-1/TRBV3-2	TRBJ2-1	few	CASSRPTNFSYNEQFF
TRBV2	TRBJ2-2	.	CASAPGTANTGELFF
TRBV28	TRBJ2-5	few	CASSLAGGSETQYF
TRBV7-2	TRBJ1-5	.	CASSLGSGGSNQPQHF
TRBV7-8	TRBJ2-1	.	CASSLSSHSGNEQFF
TRBV6-5	TRBJ1-1	.	CASMKRQMNTEAFF
TRBV7-8	TRBJ1-5	.	CASSFGQGILNQPQHF
TRBV9	TRBJ2-3	.	CASSAGTSGRIGDTQYF
TRBV28	TRBJ1-2	.	CASSLDGGTVANYGYTF
TRBV19	TRBJ1-2	.	CASNPKWDRGLFTKGYTF
TRBV2	TRBJ1-2	.	CASSGDSSNYGYTF
TRBV19	TRBJ1-2	.	CASKIRTGPYGYTF